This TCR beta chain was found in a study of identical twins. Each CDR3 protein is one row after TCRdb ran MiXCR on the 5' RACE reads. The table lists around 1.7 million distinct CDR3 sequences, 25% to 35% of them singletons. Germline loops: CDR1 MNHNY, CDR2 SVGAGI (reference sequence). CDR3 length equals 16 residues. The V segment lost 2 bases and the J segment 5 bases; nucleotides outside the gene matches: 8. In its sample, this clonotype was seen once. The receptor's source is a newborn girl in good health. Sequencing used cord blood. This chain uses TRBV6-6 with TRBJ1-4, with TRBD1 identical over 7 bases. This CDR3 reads CASSYDLGRGNEKLFF. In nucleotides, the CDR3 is TGTGCCAGCAGTTACGATCTTGGCAGGGGGAATGAAAAACTGTTTTTT.